Listed here are 22 T cell receptor beta chains from one sample, sequenced in a study of PD-1 blockade in classical Hodgkin lymphoma. The repertoire was sequenced with immunoSEQ multiplex PCR; TCRdb's copy has only in-frame clones and lacks some. The sample shows over 8,000 clones, approximately 87% of them seen only once. Time point given: cycle 4 day 1 (C4D1), after 5 to 7 weeks of nivolumab. Brentuximab vedotin exposure varied among the patients, all of whom had relapsed after autologous stem cell transplantation. The sample consisted of peripheral blood mononuclear cells (PBMCs), taken before the fourth cycle of nivolumab. The receptors shown here come from a human donor with classical Hodgkin lymphoma.

This rearrangement joins TRBV5-3 to TRBJ2-2, with 8 bases that match TRBD2. TRBV5-3 is an ORF; its function is uncertain. This CDR3 contains 14 residues. Germline trimming cut 4 bases from V and 5 bases from J; bases unmatched to any gene: 4. CDR3 in DNA: TGTGCCAGAAGCCCCGGGACTAGAACCGGGGAGCTGTTTTTT. Its translation: CARSPGTRTGELFF.

The CDR3 DNA is TGTGCCAGCAGCCCACAAACGAATCCGGGCTCCTACAATGAGCAGTTCTTC. Its translation: CASSPQTNPGSYNEQFF. This chain links TRBV7-2 with TRBJ2-1; D is uncertain. Trimming removed 5 bases at V and 0 bases at J, with 17 bases between. Germline V gives CDR1 SGHTA, CDR2 FQGNSA. The CDR3 sequence is 17 residues long. Full variable domain (outside the CDR3, taken from reference TRBV7-2 and TRBJ2-1): GAGVSQSPSNKVTEKGKDVELRCDPISGHTALYWYRQSLGQGLEFLIYFQGNSAPDKSGLPSDRFSAERTGGSVSTLTIQRTQQEDSAVYLCASSPQTNPGSYNEQFFGPGTRLTVL.

V usage is TRBV7-9 and J usage is TRBJ1-4; the D is unclear. CDR3 size: 13 residues. Looked up from germline, CDR1 is SEHNR and CDR2 is FQNEAQ (reference sequence). With 3 bases removed from V and 7 bases from J, the gap between germline ends came to 9 bases. The CDR3: CASSLSYSEKLFF. CDR3 in DNA: TGTGCCAGCAGCTTGAGCTATAGTGAAAAACTGTTTTTT.

CDR3 nucleotides: TGTGCCAGCATGGCAGGGACTAACTATGGCTACACCTTC. Translation: CASMAGTNYGYTF. The chain carries TRBV6-9 and TRBJ1-2, with D possibly matching TRBD1 (5 bases). This CDR3 comprises 13 residues. The germline V and J ends were trimmed by 7 bases and 0 bases, with 9 bases remaining between them. Germline-derived CDR1 and CDR2 are MNHGY and SVAAGI.

The chain carries TRBV27 and TRBJ1-1; possible D gene TRBD1, 6 bases. This CDR3 is 14 amino acids long. The V end was cut by 5 bases, the J end by 4 bases, with 14 bases between. Germline CDR1 reads MNHEY; CDR2 reads SMNVEV (reference sequence). CDR3 amino acids: CASSPSAGVTEAFF. CDR3 bases: TGTGCCAGCAGTCCATCGGCAGGGGTCACTGAAGCTTTCTTT.

The chain has TRBV29-1 and TRBJ1-2; weak D call: TRBD1 (6 bases). The germline V and J ends were trimmed by 7 bases and 2 bases, with 11 bases remaining between them. The CDR3 length is 12 residues. Germline-derived CDR1 and CDR2 are SQVTM and ANQGSEA. CDR3 loop: CSGGDTNYGYTF. As DNA, the CDR3 is TGCAGCGGAGGGGACACGAACTATGGCTACACCTTC.

This clone turned up a few times. V gene TRBV18 combines with J gene TRBJ1-1; 9 nucleotides agree with TRBD1. J was trimmed by 3 bases and V by 5 bases; bases with no gene match: 4. The CDR3 has 14 residues. Germline loops: CDR1 KGHSH, CDR2 LQKENI. For the CDR3, the DNA is TGTGCCAGCTCAGGAGACAGGGGGTACACTGAAGCTTTCTTT. This sequence encodes CASSGDRGYTEAFF.

In nucleotides, the CDR3 is TGTGCCAGCAGCTTCCGGCAGGCTAATGAAAAACTGTTTTTT. Translation: CASSFRQANEKLFF. The chain employs TRBV7-9 and TRBJ1-4; D is unclear. The germline V gene has CDR1 SEHNR and CDR2 FQNEAQ (reference sequence). V was pared by 3 bases and J by 3 bases, with 8 bases between. CDR3 length equals 14 residues.

This clone was found once. The J gene is TRBJ1-1, the V gene TRBV11-2; a possible D gene is TRBD1 (5 bases). This CDR3 has 19 residues. Trimming removed 2 bases from V and 1 base from J, with 23 bases in between. Germline CDR1 reads SGHAT; CDR2 reads FQNNGV. The CDR3 DNA sequence: TGTGCCAGCAGCTTATTTGGCAGGGAGGACCGGGGTGCGAACACTGAAGCTTTCTTT. Protein: CASSLFGREDRGANTEAFF.

The chain recombines TRBV29-1 with TRBJ2-2; D is perhaps TRBD1 or TRBD2 (5 bases each). The germline V gene has CDR1 SQVTM and CDR2 ANQGSEA. Trimming shortened V by 4 bases and J by 3 bases, and 18 bases separated the two germline ends. The CDR3 totals 16 residues. The CDR3 loop is CSVAGLGGQDTGELFF. The CDR3 region has the DNA TGCAGCGTTGCTGGGTTAGGAGGACAAGACACCGGGGAGCTGTTTTTT.

The V and J genes are TRBV25-1 and TRBJ2-7; 8 bases align to TRBD1. CDR3 length: 13 residues. The V gene's germline CDR1 is MGHDK and CDR2 SYGVNS. Trimming cost V 1 base and J 11 bases; bases outside gene matches: 7. The chain's CDR3 is CASSEWVTGVKYF. In DNA, the CDR3 is TGTGCCAGCAGTGAATGGGTGACAGGGGTTAAGTACTTC.

The chain joins TRBV27 to TRBJ2-7; no clear D gene. V lost 4 bases to trimming and J lost 7 bases, with 17 bases between them. Germline V gives CDR1 MNHEY, CDR2 SMNVEV (reference sequence). CDR3 length: 14 residues. The CDR3, as DNA: TGTGCCAGCAGTTCACTATTTAGCTCTCGAGAGCAGTACTTC. This encodes CASSSLFSSREQYF.

The V and J genes are TRBV10-1 and TRBJ2-3; 11 bases fit TRBD2. The CDR3 contains 16 residues. Germline values: CDR1 WNHNN, CDR2 SYGVQD (reference sequence). The V segment lost 6 bases and the J segment 4 bases; nucleotides outside the gene matches: 9. The CDR3: CASRIFSGGGPDTQYF. The DNA for the CDR3 is TGCGCCAGCAGAATCTTTAGCGGGGGGGGCCCAGATACGCAGTATTTT.

The chain carries TRBV4-3 and TRBJ1-2; D not resolved. Germline V lookup: CDR1 LGHNA, CDR2 YSLEER. The CDR3 sequence is 12 residues long. Trimming shortened V by 1 base and J by 8 bases, and 8 bases separated the two germline ends. CDR3 DNA sequence: TGCGCCAGCAGCCAAGTTGGAGGAGGCTACACCTTC. Translation gives CASSQVGGGYTF.

This clone was recorded once. The chain employs TRBV7-9 and TRBJ2-7, with 9 bases that match TRBD1. Germline V gene lookup returns CDR1 SEHNR and CDR2 FQNEAQ (reference sequence). The CDR3 runs 15 residues. V shed 4 bases and J 4 bases; nucleotides not matched to a gene: 8. CDR3 protein: CASSYAGTGTYEQYF. CDR3 in DNA: TGTGCCAGCAGCTATGCCGGGACAGGGACGTACGAGCAGTACTTC.

This clone was observed a handful of times. V and J are TRBV6-6 and TRBJ2-1; D uncertain. The CDR3 loop spans 11 amino acids. Germline CDR1 MNHNY, CDR2 SVGAGI (reference sequence). Trimming cost V 3 bases and J 6 bases, with 3 bases left between them. CDR3 residues: CASSYFNEQFF. CDR3 in DNA: TGTGCCAGCAGTTATTTCAATGAGCAGTTCTTC.

This rearrangement joins TRBV7-3 to TRBJ2-7, with TRBD2 matching 13 bases. Germline V gene lookup returns CDR1 SGHTA and CDR2 FQGTGA. There are 14 residues in the CDR3. Trimming removed 5 bases from V and 4 bases from J; junction bases left unmatched: 2. This chain's CDR3 is CASSRTSGGYEQYF. CDR3 coding DNA: TGTGCCAGCAGCAGGACTAGCGGGGGTTACGAGCAGTACTTC.

This chain joins TRBV9 and TRBJ2-5; D is unclear. The germline V and J ends were trimmed by 1 base and 3 bases, with 7 bases remaining between them. CDR1 is SGDLS and CDR2 is YYNGEE in the germline V gene. The CDR3 is made up of 13 amino acids. In nucleotides, the CDR3 is TGTGCCAGCAGCGTAAATACCAAAGAGACCCAGTACTTC. It translates to CASSVNTKETQYF.

This chain connects TRBV18 to TRBJ1-5; 8 nucleotides match TRBD1. The CDR3 extends over 14 amino acids. With V trimmed by 6 bases and J by 6 bases, 7 bases remained unmatched. The germline CDR1 and CDR2 sequences are KGHSH and LQKENI. The CDR3 coding sequence is TGTGCCAGCTCGCCAGGGGGCGCAGGTCAGCCCCAGCATTTT. Protein sequence: CASSPGGAGQPQHF.

The rearrangement uses TRBV4-1 and TRBJ2-3; D gene ambiguous. Per the germline V gene, CDR1 is MGHRA and CDR2 is YSYEKL. Trimming left V 1 base short and J 5 bases short, with 16 bases between. The CDR3 is 16 amino acids. In DNA, the CDR3 is TGCGCCAGCAGCCAAGTAGGAGTCGGCAAACAAGATACGCAGTATTTT. It translates to CASSQVGVGKQDTQYF.

The chain joins TRBV19 to TRBJ1-6; D is unclear. Between the trimmed V and J ends, which lost 0 bases and 4 bases, there was a span of 7 bases. This CDR3 is 15 amino acids long. Germline assignment: CDR1 LNHDA and CDR2 SQIVND (reference sequence). The chain's CDR3 is CASSIDFAYNSPLHF. DNA for the CDR3: TGTGCCAGTAGTATAGACTTCGCTTATAATTCACCCCTCCACTTT.

This chain uses TRBV2 with TRBJ2-7; TRBD2 aligns across 10 bases. This CDR3 contains 13 residues. V was clipped by 6 bases and J by 2 bases; unmatched bases: 1. CDR1 and CDR2 from the germline V gene are SNHLY and FYNNEI. This CDR3 reads CASRLAGAYEQYF. The CDR3 DNA reads TGTGCCAGCAGGCTAGCGGGGGCCTACGAGCAGTACTTC. Full variable domain (remainder filled in from reference TRBV2 and TRBJ2-7): EPEVTQTPSHQVTQMGQEVILRCVPISNHLYFYWYRQILGQKVEFLVSFYNNEISEKSEIFDDQFSVERPDGSNFTLKIRSTKLEDSAMYFCASRLAGAYEQYFGPGTRLTVT.